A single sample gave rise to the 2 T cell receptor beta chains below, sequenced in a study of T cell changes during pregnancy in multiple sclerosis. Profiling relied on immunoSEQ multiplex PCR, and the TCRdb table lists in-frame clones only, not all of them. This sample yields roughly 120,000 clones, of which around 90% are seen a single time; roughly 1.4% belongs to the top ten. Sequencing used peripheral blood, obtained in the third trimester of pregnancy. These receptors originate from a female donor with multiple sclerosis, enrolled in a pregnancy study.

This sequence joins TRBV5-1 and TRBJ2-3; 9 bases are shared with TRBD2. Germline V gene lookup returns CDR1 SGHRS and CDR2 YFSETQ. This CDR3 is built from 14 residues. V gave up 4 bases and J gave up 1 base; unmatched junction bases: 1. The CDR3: CASSPSGGTDTQYF. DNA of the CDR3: TGCGCCAGCAGCCCTAGCGGGGGCACAGATACGCAGTATTTT.

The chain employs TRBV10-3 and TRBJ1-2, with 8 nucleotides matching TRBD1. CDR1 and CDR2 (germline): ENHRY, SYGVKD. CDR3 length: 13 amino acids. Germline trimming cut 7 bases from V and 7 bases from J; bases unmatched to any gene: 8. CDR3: CAITDRENGGYTF. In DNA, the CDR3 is TGTGCCATCACGGACAGGGAGAATGGTGGCTACACCTTC.